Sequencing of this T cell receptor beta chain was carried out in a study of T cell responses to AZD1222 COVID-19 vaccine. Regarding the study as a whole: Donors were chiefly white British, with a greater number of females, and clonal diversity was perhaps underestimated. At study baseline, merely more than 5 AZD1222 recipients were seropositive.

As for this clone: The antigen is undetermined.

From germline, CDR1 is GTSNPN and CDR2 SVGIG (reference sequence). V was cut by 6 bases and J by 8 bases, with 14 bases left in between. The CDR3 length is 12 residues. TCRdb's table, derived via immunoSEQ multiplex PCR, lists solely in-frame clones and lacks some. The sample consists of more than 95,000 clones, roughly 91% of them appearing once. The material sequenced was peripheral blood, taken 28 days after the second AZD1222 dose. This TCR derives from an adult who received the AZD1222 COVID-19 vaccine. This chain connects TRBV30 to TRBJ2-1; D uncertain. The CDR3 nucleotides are TGTGCCTGCTACACTCTAGGCGATGAGCAGTTCTTC. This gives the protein CACYTLGDEQFF. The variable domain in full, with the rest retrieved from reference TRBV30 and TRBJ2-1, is SQTIHQWPATLVQPVGSPLSLECTVEGTSNPNLYWYRQAAGRGLQLLFYSVGIGQISSEVPQNLSASRPQDRQFILSSKKLLLSDSGFYLCACYTLGDEQFFGPGTRLTVL.